A selection of T cell receptor beta chains follows, all from one sample in a study of regulatory T cells in long-lasting Graves disease. Each CDR3 protein gets one entry after TCRdb re-called the multiplex PCR reads with MiXCR. The data show hundreds of thousands of distinct CDR3 sequences, roughly 20% seen once. The sample here was peripheral blood mononuclear cells (PBMCs), taken when the disease was refractory, from a patient treated with antithyroid drugs. The receptors were gathered from a female donor with Graves disease. CDR3s include the opening cysteine and the closing phenylalanine or tryptophan. The order of the fields is V gene, clone size, CDR3 length, D gene, J gene, CDR3 DNA, CDR3 protein. D genes are given only for firm matches. A row's size may be missing; if present it is once, few, many or a size class.

>TRBV5-6|once|15|.|TRBJ2-6
TGTGCCAGCAGCTTTAGGGCTTCTGGGGCCAACGTCCTGACTTTC
CASSFRASGANVLTF
>TRBV20-1|few|16|TRBD2|TRBJ2-7
TGCAGTGCTTCTTCGGCGACTAGCGGGAGAAGGGGTGAGCAGTACTTC
CSASSATSGRRGEQYF
>TRBV12-3/TRBV12-4|.|16|TRBD1|TRBJ2-2
TGTGCCAGCAGTTTAGGGACAGGGGGACTCACCGGGGAGCTGTTTTTT
CASSLGTGGLTGELFF
>TRBV19|.|15|TRBD2|TRBJ2-1
TGTGCCAGTAGTATTACTAGCGGGAGCCCCAATGAGCAGTTCTTC
CASSITSGSPNEQFF
>TRBV5-1|few|15|TRBD1|TRBJ2-2
TGCGCCAGCAGCCCACAGGGGGCGAACACCGGGGAGCTGTTTTTT
CASSPQGANTGELFF
>TRBV12-3/TRBV12-4|many|15|.|TRBJ1-5
TGTGCCAGCAGTATTGACAGTTTTAGCAATCAGCCCCAGCATTTT
CASSIDSFSNQPQHF
>TRBV4-1|.|14|TRBD1|TRBJ2-7
TGCGCCAGCAGCCCCACGACAGGGGACTACGAGCAGTACTTC
CASSPTTGDYEQYF
>TRBV13|many|16|TRBD1|TRBJ2-2
TGTGCCAGCAGCATCTGGGACAGGGATAATAACGGGGAGCTGTTTTTT
CASSIWDRDNNGELFF
>TRBV5-1|.|13|.|TRBJ2-7
TGCGCCAGCAAAAGGGAAGTCTCCTACGAGCAGTACTTC
CASKREVSYEQYF
>TRBV28|many|14|.|TRBJ1-2
TGTGCCAGCAGTTTCAAAGGGAGCGGCTATGGCTACACCTTC
CASSFKGSGYGYTF
>TRBV11-2|many|15|TRBD2|TRBJ2-2
TGTGCCAGCAGCTTAGAAGGGAGGGACACCGGGGAGCTGTTTTTT
CASSLEGRDTGELFF
>TRBV7-9|few|16|.|TRBJ2-5
TGTGCCAGCAGCAAATGGACAGCTAATAACCAAGAGACCCAGTACTTC
CASSKWTANNQETQYF
>TRBV20-1|few|15|.|TRBJ2-1
TGCAGTGCTGGGTCTTTTCAGCGGGCCTACAATGAGCAGTTCTTC
CSAGSFQRAYNEQFF
>TRBV6-2/TRBV6-3|many|13|.|TRBJ2-5
TGTGCCAGCATCGGCCAGAACCAAGAGACCCAGTACTTC
CASIGQNQETQYF
>TRBV28|many|14|.|TRBJ1-5
TGTGCCAGCAGTCTATCAGGGAGTGTGCAGCCCCAGCATTTT
CASSLSGSVQPQHF
>TRBV30|few|16|.|TRBJ1-1
TGTGCCTGGAGTGTATGGGGGATGGGGGAAGTGACTGAAGCTTTCTTT
CAWSVWGMGEVTEAFF
>TRBV4-3|few|15|TRBD1|TRBJ2-7
TGCGCCAGCAGCCAAGATGGACAGGGAGGCTACGAGCAGTACTTC
CASSQDGQGGYEQYF
>TRBV27|many|13|.|TRBJ1-6
TGTGCCAGCAGTTTATTTGGACTGTCGCCCCTCCACTTT
CASSLFGLSPLHF
>TRBV12-3/TRBV12-4|.|15|.|TRBJ1-1
TGTGCCAGCAGTTTATTAGAGGGGAGAGGGACTGAAGCTTTCTTT
CASSLLEGRGTEAFF
>TRBV4-1|few|14|.|TRBJ1-1
TGCGCCAGCAGCCAAGACGACGGGTCGCGGTTGGCTTTCTTT
CASSQDDGSRLAFF
>TRBV5-1|.|13|.|TRBJ2-7
TGCGCCAGCAGCCTACCTGTTGGGTACGAGCAGTACTTC
CASSLPVGYEQYF
>TRBV25-1|few|16|TRBD2|TRBJ2-7
TGTGCCAGCAGTGAATCGACTAGCGGGGGTCTCTACGAGCAGTACTTC
CASSESTSGGLYEQYF
>TRBV5-8|many|14|TRBD2|TRBJ2-5
TGTGCCAGCAGCTATGGACTAGCGGTGGAGACCCAGTACTTC
CASSYGLAVETQYF
>TRBV12-5|many|15|TRBD1|TRBJ1-2
TGTGCTAGTGGTTTGACTCGACAGGGTGCCTATGGCTACACCTTC
CASGLTRQGAYGYTF
>TRBV6-6|.|16|.|TRBJ2-7
TGTGCCAGCAGTTACTCGAGCAGTGCCCGGGGGAACGAGCAGTACTTC
CASSYSSSARGNEQYF
>TRBV28|few|16|.|TRBJ1-1
TGTGCCAGCAGTTTAGGACAGCCTCTCCCGAACACTGAAGCTTTCTTT
CASSLGQPLPNTEAFF
>TRBV29-1|few|15|TRBD1|TRBJ2-7
TGCAGCGTTAGGCGGGGGACAGGGTCCCCTAACGAGCAGTACTTC
CSVRRGTGSPNEQYF
>TRBV28|many|16|.|TRBJ2-4
TGTGCCAGCAGTTTAGTACCGATTGTAGCCAAAAACATTCAGTACTTC
CASSLVPIVAKNIQYF
>TRBV20-1|many|13|TRBD1|TRBJ2-5
TGCAGCACCAACAGGGGGGCTTACGAGACCCAGTACTTC
CSTNRGAYETQYF
>TRBV6-1|few|14|.|TRBJ2-7
TGTGCCACGGGGTGCGGCGGAGAGACCTACGAGCAGTACTTC
CATGCGGETYEQYF
>TRBV24-1|.|12|.|TRBJ2-7
TGTGCCACCTCATGGGGGGGCTCTGAGCAGTACTTC
CATSWGGSEQYF
>TRBV18|.|15|.|TRBJ2-1
TGTGCCAGCTCACCAGCGGCGTCCATCAACAATGAGCAGTTCTTC
CASSPAASINNEQFF
>TRBV12-3/TRBV12-4|many|14|.|TRBJ2-1
TGTGCCAGCAGTCGCGCTGGGATACGCAATGAGCAGTTCTTC
CASSRAGIRNEQFF
>TRBV29-1|.|20|TRBD2|TRBJ2-2
TGCAGCGTTTTATTGCTCCATCAGACTAGCGGGAGGGCGAACACCGGGGAGCTGTTTTTT
CSVLLLHQTSGRANTGELFF
>TRBV7-6|.|14|TRBD2|TRBJ2-7
TGTGCCAGCAGCCCCGACACTAGCGTCCACGAGCAGTACTTC
CASSPDTSVHEQYF
>TRBV12-3/TRBV12-4|many|15|.|TRBJ2-5
TGTGCCAGCAGTTTACCCAGTTTAGGGGAAGAGACCCAGTACTTC
CASSLPSLGEETQYF
>TRBV20-1|.|13|.|TRBJ1-2
TGCAGTGCTAGGTCGGGGAGCAACTATGGCTACACCTTC
CSARSGSNYGYTF
>TRBV7-6|.|16|TRBD1|TRBJ2-4
TGTGCCAGCAGCTTAGGAGGGACAGGGTCGGGAAACATTCAGTACTTC
CASSLGGTGSGNIQYF
>TRBV7-6|few|11|.|TRBJ2-4
TGTGCCAGCAGCTCCCAGGGGCAGCAGTACTTC
CASSSQGQQYF
>TRBV29-1|few|13|.|TRBJ1-1
TGCAGCGTTGAAGCGGTAAGGAACACTGAAGCTTTCTTT
CSVEAVRNTEAFF
>TRBV7-9|.|13|.|TRBJ2-4
TGTGCCAGCAGCATAGGGGGAAAAAACATTCAGTACTTC
CASSIGGKNIQYF
>TRBV5-1|few|15|TRBD1|TRBJ1-2
TGCGCCAGCAGCTCCACGACAGGGGGCAATTATGGCTACACCTTC
CASSSTTGGNYGYTF
>TRBV12-3/TRBV12-4|once|14|.|TRBJ2-2
TGTGCCAGCAGTTTAGGGCCTTTCACCGGGGAGCTGTTTTTT
CASSLGPFTGELFF
>TRBV4-1|few|16|TRBD1|TRBJ2-7
TGCGCCAGCAGCCAACAAACCGGGACAGGACCCTACGAGCAGTACTTC
CASSQQTGTGPYEQYF
>TRBV20-1|.|13|.|TRBJ1-1
TGCAGTGCTGGAGGAAGGGGCGGCGCTGAAGCTTTCTTT
CSAGGRGGAEAFF
>TRBV2|.|18|.|TRBJ2-3
TGTGCCAGCAGTGAAGCGCTTCAGGAATCAGTTCCCACAGATACGCAGTATTTT
CASSEALQESVPTDTQYF
>TRBV7-9|few|17|TRBD2|TRBJ2-7
TGTGCCAGCAGCTTAGTGACTAGCGGGAGATCGCTCTACGAGCAGTACTTC
CASSLVTSGRSLYEQYF
>TRBV20-1|few|16|.|TRBJ2-4
TGCAGTGCTAGACCCCCTTGGGGGCAGGCCAAAAACATTCAGTACTTC
CSARPPWGQAKNIQYF
>TRBV6-5|many|15|.|TRBJ1-1
TGTGCCAGCAGTTACTCGGCCCCCTCGGGCACTGAAGCTTTCTTT
CASSYSAPSGTEAFF
>TRBV6-5|.|13|.|TRBJ2-7
TGTGCCAGCAGTTACGAGGGAGGCGACGAGCAGTACTTC
CASSYEGGDEQYF
>TRBV4-3|many|11|.|TRBJ1-1
TGCGCCAGCCGGGGGAGGGGGAGCGCTTTCTTT
CASRGRGSAFF
>TRBV30|many|13|.|TRBJ1-6
TGTGCCTGGATGGTACAGGGCAGCTCACCCCTCCACTTT
CAWMVQGSSPLHF
>TRBV7-8|many|14|.|TRBJ2-5
TGTGCCAGCAGCTTAGCACATCTCCAAGAGACCCAGTACTTC
CASSLAHLQETQYF